This entry lists 9 T cell receptor beta chains sequenced from one sample in a study of T cell changes during pregnancy in multiple sclerosis. Sequencing used immunoSEQ multiplex PCR; TCRdb keeps in-frame clones, though not all of them. The table lists around 42,000 clones, 92% of them singletons. The input for sequencing was CD4+ T cells from peripheral blood mononuclear cells, taken in the third trimester of pregnancy. The receptors derive from a female donor with multiple sclerosis, enrolled in a pregnancy study.

The V gene is TRBV4-1, the J gene TRBJ2-7; TRBD1 might be the D (5 bases). This CDR3 contains 16 residues. V gave up 0 bases and J gave up 2 bases, with 14 bases separating them. CDR1 is MGHRA and CDR2 is YSYEKL in the germline V gene. The CDR3 DNA follows: TGCGCCAGCAGCCAAGATAATTGGCAGGGAACCTACGAGCAGTACTTC. Translation: CASSQDNWQGTYEQYF.

The V call is TRBV18, the J call TRBJ2-5; 9 nucleotides align to TRBD2. Per germline, CDR1 KGHSH and CDR2 LQKENI. The ends lost 6 bases at V and 1 base at J; junction bases unmatched: 9. The CDR3 totals 16 residues. The CDR3 protein is CASSPGSGRLQETQYF. The CDR3 region has the DNA TGTGCCAGCTCTCCAGGTAGCGGGAGACTCCAAGAGACCCAGTACTTC.

This clone was observed once. This sequence joins TRBV5-4 and TRBJ1-4, with TRBD1 identical over 7 bases. Germline V gene lookup returns CDR1 SGHNT and CDR2 YYREEE (reference sequence). With V trimmed by 4 bases and J by 3 bases, 3 bases remained unmatched. This CDR3 has 14 amino acids. Written as DNA, the CDR3 is TGTGCCAGCAGCCCGGACAGGCCTAATGAAAAACTGTTTTTT. Its protein is CASSPDRPNEKLFF.

There are a few counts of this clone. The chain joins TRBV6-1 to TRBJ2-7; 10 bases fit TRBD1. Looked up from germline, CDR1 is MNHNS and CDR2 is SASEGT. The CDR3 is 14 amino acids. Unmatched junction bases numbered 4, after V lost 5 bases and J lost 3 bases. The CDR3 sequence: CASSPRTGGYEQYF. DNA of the CDR3: TGTGCCAGCAGTCCCCGGACAGGGGGCTACGAGCAGTACTTC.

J is TRBJ2-2 and V is TRBV7-9, with D maybe TRBD1 (6 bases). The germline CDR1 and CDR2 sequences are SEHNR and FQNEAQ (reference sequence). V was shortened by 5 bases and J by 5 bases, with 15 bases between the two germline ends. This CDR3 has 15 residues. For the CDR3, the DNA is TGTGCCAGCAGCCATGGGACAAGCCGGACCGGGGAGCTGTTTTTT. This codes for CASSHGTSRTGELFF. The full variable domain, its missing parts supplied by reference TRBV7-9 and TRBJ2-2, is DTGVSQNPRHKITKRGQNVTFRCDPISEHNRLYWYRQTLGQGPEFLTYFQNEAQLEKSRLLSDRFSAERPKGSFSTLEIQRTEQGDSAMYLCASSHGTSRTGELFFGEGSRLTVL.

The chain employs TRBV5-5 and TRBJ1-5, with a weak D call TRBD1 (6 bases). There are 16 residues in the CDR3. CDR1 and CDR2 (germline): SGHKS, YYEKEE (reference sequence). V was pared by 4 bases and J by 5 bases, with 19 bases between. Here the CDR3 reads CASSPLPTGLDQPQHF. The CDR3 DNA follows: TGTGCCAGCAGCCCACTCCCGACAGGCTTAGATCAGCCCCAGCATTTT.

The chain joins TRBV5-1 to TRBJ1-4, with 7 bases lining up with TRBD1. CDR1 SGHRS and CDR2 YFSETQ come from the germline V gene. J was trimmed by 5 bases and V by 4 bases; bases with no gene match: 5. The CDR3 runs to 14 residues. The CDR3 loop reads CASSPGTANEKLFF. DNA for the CDR3: TGCGCCAGCAGCCCTGGGACAGCAAATGAAAAACTGTTTTTT.

A single count supports this clone. This chain joins TRBV27 and TRBJ2-7; 8 bases are a match to TRBD2. Germline V CDR1 and CDR2: MNHEY, SMNVEV (reference sequence). Trimming took 6 bases from V and 2 from J; bases not matched to a gene: 6. The length of the CDR3 is 14 residues. The CDR3 nucleotides are TGTGCCAGCAGGATAGCGGGATACACCTACGAGCAGTACTTC. Residues: CASRIAGYTYEQYF.

CDR3 residues: CSVLTGWDQPQHF. Here the CDR3 DNA reads TGCAGCGTTCTAACAGGGTGGGATCAGCCCCAGCATTTT. This chain uses TRBV29-1 with TRBJ1-5; D may be TRBD1 (6 bases). Germline CDR1 is SQVTM and CDR2 is ANQGSEA. Trimming took off 5 bases at V and 5 bases at J, with 13 bases between the two ends. The CDR3 runs to 13 residues.